This TCR beta chain is from a study of cytomegalovirus exposure and HLA in healthy donors. The PCR was carried out with 60 Vbeta primers and 13 Jbeta primers. TCRdb's copy holds only in-frame clones and misses some; the assay was immunoSEQ multiplex PCR. This table has over 50,000 clones, more than 75% appearing once. As concerns this clone: The antigen remains undetermined.

The length of the CDR3 is 14 residues. Per germline, CDR1 MGHRA and CDR2 YSYEKL. The ends were cut back, 4 bases at V and 8 bases at J, with 17 bases in the middle. Notes on the study in general: Sequencing probably produced one cluster of sequence variants that were highly shared. Several of the most significant clusters were apparently associated with common viral pathogens in a later analysis. Later analysis found that TCR beta chains associated with HLA were more clonally expanded than other, equally common chains. Evidence from a later analysis indicated that most CMV-associated TCR beta chains looked HLA-restricted.

Input material: PBMCs. The TCR sequence derives from a young man in good health and CMV-seronegative. The V gene is TRBV4-1, the J gene TRBJ1-2, with D uncertain. The DNA for the CDR3 is TGCGCCAGCAGCCCCCTTTATCAAACAGAGGGCTACACCTTC. Translating it yields CASSPLYQTEGYTF.